The source of this T cell receptor (beta chain) is a study of blood T cell repertoires in COVID-19. V lost 3 bases to trimming and J lost 6 bases, with 14 bases between them. The CDR3 is 14 residues long. Germline-derived CDR1 and CDR2 are SGHAT and FQNNGV. Profiled with immunoSEQ multiplex PCR; TCRdb holds only in-frame clones, not every one. The data show some 130,000 clones, more than 70% seen once. The source of this sequence is a man in his fifties or sixties with acute or convalescent COVID-19. The sequencing sample was made of peripheral blood. V and J are TRBV11-2 and TRBJ1-1, with D possibly matching TRBD1 (6 bases). The CDR3 sequence: CASSFSQGPPEAFF. The CDR3 DNA sequence: TGTGCCAGCAGCTTTTCACAGGGTCCCCCTGAAGCTTTCTTT.